What follows are 21 T cell receptor beta chains derived from one specimen sequenced in a study of OX40 agonist ivuxolimab in advanced cancers. Repertoires were generated with immunoSEQ multiplex PCR, while TCRdb's copy carries only in-frame clones and drops some. The data contain tens of thousands of clones, 70% to 90% of them seen just once; the ten biggest clones take up 0.27%. The sample consisted of CD4+ or CD8+ T cells sorted from blood, taken in a trial of the OX40 agonist ivuxolimab. The receptors were gathered from an adult with an advanced solid tumor such as melanoma, head and neck, liver or kidney cancer.

The rearrangement joins TRBV4-3 to TRBJ2-7; 7 positions agree with TRBD2. The CDR3 consists of 14 residues. From germline, CDR1 is LGHNA and CDR2 YSLEER. Germline trimming cut 0 bases from V and 5 bases from J; bases unmatched to any gene: 4. CDR3 sequence: CASSQEGGDDEQYF. The DNA of the CDR3 is TGCGCCAGCAGCCAAGAGGGAGGGGATGACGAGCAGTACTTC.

The chain carries TRBV20-1 and TRBJ2-3; either TRBD1 or TRBD2 may supply D (6 bases each). The V gene lost 3 bases and the J gene lost 9 bases, with 10 bases spanning the gap. The CDR3 sequence is 11 residues long. The germline V gene has CDR1 DFQATT and CDR2 SNEGSKA (reference sequence). DNA for the CDR3: TGCAGTGCTAGGCGGGACACCACGCAGTATTTT. Translating gives CSARRDTTQYF.

The genes are TRBV6-4 and TRBJ1-3; no clear D. Germline CDR1 and CDR2: MRHNA and SNTAGT. V was trimmed by 2 bases and J by 0 bases, leaving 5 bases between them. This CDR3 comprises 14 residues. The CDR3 nucleotides read TGTGCCAGCAGTGACCTACTCTCTGGAAACACCATATATTTT. Translated: CASSDLLSGNTIYF.

The V gene is TRBV5-4, the J gene TRBJ1-4, with D perhaps matching TRBD1 (5 bases). Germline CDR1 and CDR2: SGHNT and YYREEE (reference sequence). The CDR3 is made up of 15 amino acids. V lost 4 bases, J lost 3 bases, and 13 bases lay in between. The CDR3 loop is CASSPGWGANEKLFF. CDR3 bases: TGTGCCAGCAGCCCGGGGTGGGGGGCTAATGAAAAACTGTTTTTT. Using reference TRBV5-4 and TRBJ1-4 for the parts outside the CDR3, the full variable domain is ETGVTQSPTHLIKTRGQQVTLRCSSQSGHNTVSWYQQALGQGPQFIFQYYREEENGRGNFPPRFSGLQFPNYSSELNVNALELDDSALYLCASSPGWGANEKLFFGSGTQLSVL.

V usage is TRBV6-1 and J usage is TRBJ2-2; D is undetermined. This CDR3 comprises 14 residues. In germline, CDR1 is MNHNS, CDR2 SASEGT. Trimming removed 2 bases at V and 0 bases at J, with 4 bases between. The CDR3 spells CASSERPNTGELFF. CDR3 nucleotides: TGTGCCAGCAGTGAACGGCCGAACACCGGGGAGCTGTTTTTT.

The rearrangement joins TRBV5-6 to TRBJ1-5; D might be TRBD1 (6 bases). This CDR3 contains 15 residues. Germline V gives CDR1 SGHDT, CDR2 YYEEEE. Trimming stripped 4 bases from V and 1 base from J, with 12 bases between. The CDR3 region is CASSAGGGSNQPQHF. CDR3 in DNA: TGTGCCAGCAGCGCGGGAGGGGGAAGCAATCAGCCCCAGCATTTT.

CDR3 protein: CASSVVGSGSTGELFF. The CDR3 bases are TGTGCCAGCAGCGTAGTAGGGAGCGGCAGCACCGGGGAGCTGTTTTTT. J is TRBJ2-2 and V is TRBV9, with D tentatively TRBD2 (5 bases). Germline CDR1 and CDR2: SGDLS and YYNGEE. The CDR3 consists of 16 residues. With 0 bases removed from V and 4 bases from J, the gap between germline ends came to 13 bases.

This chain links TRBV6-5 with TRBJ2-7; D gene uncertain. Germline V gene data show CDR1 as MNHEY and CDR2 as SVGAGI. Deletions cut 0 bases from V and 0 bases from J, with 9 bases between. This CDR3 comprises 15 residues. CDR3 sequence (DNA): TGTGCCAGCAGTTACTCCTACGGTCTCTCCTACGAGCAGTACTTC. Translation gives CASSYSYGLSYEQYF.

This clone showed up just once. The chain combines TRBV13 with TRBJ2-7, with D perhaps matching TRBD2 (7 bases). The V end lost 4 bases, the J end lost 7 bases, and 17 bases lay between the germline ends. Per germline, CDR1 PRHDT and CDR2 FYEKMQ (reference sequence). This CDR3 contains 14 residues. CDR3 protein: CASSWRGRASEQYF. The CDR3 DNA follows: TGTGCCAGCAGCTGGAGGGGGAGGGCCTCTGAGCAGTACTTC.

The chain uses TRBV18 and TRBJ2-3; no clear D gene. V lost 4 bases to trimming and J lost 2 bases, with 7 bases between them. Germline V gene data show CDR1 as KGHSH and CDR2 as LQKENI. The CDR3 is made up of 13 amino acids. The CDR3 DNA sequence: TGTGCCAGCTCACTTAAAAACACAGATACGCAGTATTTT. Translation gives CASSLKNTDTQYF.

V and J are TRBV6-1 and TRBJ1-6; possible D gene TRBD1, 5 bases. The germline V gene has CDR1 MNHNS and CDR2 SASEGT. This CDR3 is built from 15 residues. With 2 bases removed from V and 8 bases from J, the gap between germline ends came to 13 bases. CDR3 amino acids: CASSELLGVDSPLHF. The CDR3 nucleotides are TGTGCCAGCAGTGAACTTTTAGGGGTGGATTCACCCCTCCACTTT.

The rearrangement links TRBV11-3 to TRBJ2-7, with a weak D call TRBD2 (6 bases). The ends were cut back, 6 bases at V and 3 bases at J, with 12 bases in the middle. The CDR3 has 13 amino acids. CDR1 is SGHNT and CDR2 is YENEEA in the germline V gene. The CDR3 bases are TGTGCCAGCAGGAGGGACTCCTTCTACGAGCAGTACTTC. Protein: CASRRDSFYEQYF.

The chain combines TRBV6-5 with TRBJ1-2; 8 positions agree with TRBD1. This CDR3 has 14 amino acids. J gave up 7 bases and V 6 bases, and 10 bases lay outside the gene matches. From germline, CDR1 is MNHEY and CDR2 SVGAGI. CDR3 sequence: CASRFGQGVGGYTF. DNA of the CDR3: TGTGCCAGCAGATTCGGACAGGGCGTTGGTGGCTACACCTTC.

The V and J genes are TRBV19 and TRBJ2-1; weak D call: TRBD2 (6 bases). In germline, CDR1 is LNHDA, CDR2 SQIVND (reference sequence). The CDR3 consists of 15 residues. Trimming shortened V by 4 bases and J by 4 bases, and 14 bases separated the two germline ends. CDR3 sequence: CASSRGLTPYNEQFF. The CDR3 DNA sequence: TGTGCCAGTAGTAGAGGACTAACTCCTTACAATGAGCAGTTCTTC.

The genes are TRBV6-1 and TRBJ1-2; no clear D. V was trimmed by 4 bases and J by 2 bases, leaving 5 bases between them. This CDR3 region has 12 residues. The germline V gene encodes CDR1 MNHNS and CDR2 SASEGT. The CDR3 here is CASSARNYGYTF. The CDR3 nucleotides are TGTGCCAGCAGTGCACGGAACTATGGCTACACCTTC.

The chain joins TRBV4-1 to TRBJ2-2; D might be TRBD2 (6 bases). Trimming pared 1 base from V and 6 bases from J, leaving 15 bases between. The CDR3 is made up of 16 amino acids. CDR1 and CDR2 (germline): MGHRA, YSYEKL. CDR3 sequence (DNA): TGCGCCAGCAGCCAAGTTTGGGACTCGCGCCCCGGGGAGCTGTTTTTT. Encoded protein: CASSQVWDSRPGELFF.

The chain links TRBV25-1 to TRBJ2-2; D is uncertain. This CDR3 region has 14 residues. CDR1 is MGHDK, CDR2 SYGVNS, per germline. V was shortened by 4 bases and J by 0 bases, with 6 bases between the two germline ends. The CDR3 nucleotides are TGTGCCAGCAGTGGCCAGGCGAACACCGGGGAGCTGTTTTTT. It specifies CASSGQANTGELFF. Full variable domain (missing parts from reference TRBV25-1 and TRBJ2-2): EADIYQTPRYLVIGTGKKITLECSQTMGHDKMYWYQQDPGMELHLIHYSYGVNSTEKGDLSSESTVSRIRTEHFPLTLESARPSHTSQYLCASSGQANTGELFFGEGSRLTVL.

This chain links TRBV5-1 with TRBJ2-2, with 8 bases identical to TRBD1. CDR3 length: 15 residues. V gave up 2 bases and J gave up 6 bases; unmatched junction bases: 6. Germline CDR1 is SGHRS and CDR2 is YFSETQ. CDR3 in amino acids: CASSFTGGASGELFF. For the CDR3, the DNA is TGCGCCAGCAGCTTTACAGGGGGAGCGTCCGGGGAGCTGTTTTTT.

V usage is TRBV7-2 and J usage is TRBJ2-5; D may be TRBD2 (6 bases). V was clipped by 2 bases and J by 5 bases, with 15 bases between them. Germline V gene sequence: CDR1 SGHTA, CDR2 FQGNSA. The CDR3 spans 15 residues. The DNA of the CDR3 is TGTGCCAGCAGCTTATCGGGAGTCACCTCGGAGACCCAGTACTTC. Translated: CASSLSGVTSETQYF.

The chain uses TRBV15 and TRBJ2-7; weak D call: TRBD2 (6 bases). The germline V gene encodes CDR1 LNHNV and CDR2 YYDKDF (reference sequence). This CDR3 comprises 16 residues. The ends were cut back, 1 base at V and 0 bases at J, with 13 bases in the middle. The CDR3 spells CATSRVATRTSYEQYF. CDR3 in DNA: TGTGCCACCAGCAGAGTGGCGACTAGAACCTCCTACGAGCAGTACTTC.

The chain employs TRBV28 and TRBJ2-2; D is unresolved. The CDR3 loop spans 13 amino acids. V dropped 6 bases and J dropped 3 bases, with 8 bases sitting between them. Germline V CDR1 and CDR2: MDHEN, SYDVKM. The CDR3, as DNA: TGTGCCAGCAGGCGGACCTACACCGGGGAGCTGTTTTTT. As protein: CASRRTYTGELFF.